What follows are 32 T cell receptor beta chains derived from one specimen sequenced in a study of T-cell memory formation after mild COVID-19. TCRdb re-analysed the 5' RACE reads in MiXCR, keeping a single row per CDR3 protein. The sample carries 120,000 to 150,000 distinct CDR3 sequences, 6% to 7% recorded once. Sequenced sample: PBMCs or a T cell subset sorted from them (not recorded which). The source is an adult woman who had mild COVID-19 (a few samples of this study predate the infection). Cell type and time point are not known.

This clonotype was observed at least ten times. The chain links TRBV5-1 to TRBJ2-3; TRBD1 matches at 10 bases. V gave up 5 bases and J gave up 2 bases; unmatched junction bases: 5. This CDR3 is built from 15 residues. Germline CDR1 is SGHRS and CDR2 is YFSETQ. CDR3: CASRKGQGLTDTQYF. The DNA of the CDR3 is TGCGCCAGCAGGAAGGGACAGGGGCTCACAGATACGCAGTATTTT.

The genes are TRBV11-2 and TRBJ1-2; TRBD1 is a possible D gene (5 bases). Germline CDR1 and CDR2: SGHAT and FQNNGV. The CDR3 covers 15 residues. Trimming left V 0 bases short and J 4 bases short, with 12 bases between. As DNA, the CDR3 is TGTGCCAGCAGCTTAGATTCTGCCAGGGTCTATGGCTACACCTTC. Its translation is CASSLDSARVYGYTF.

In this sample, this clonotype turned up many times. The genes are TRBV5-1 and TRBJ2-6, with D possibly being TRBD1 or TRBD2 (7 bases each). This CDR3 contains 19 residues. V was clipped by 0 bases and J by 0 bases, with 16 bases between them. From germline, CDR1 is SGHRS and CDR2 YFSETQ. CDR3 in DNA: TGCGCCAGCAGCTTGGTCAGGGGGGGATATTCCTCTGGGGCCAACGTCCTGACTTTC. This gives the protein CASSLVRGGYSSGANVLTF.

The J gene is TRBJ2-7, the V gene TRBV12-3 or TRBV12-4; 14 nucleotides match TRBD2. The CDR3 is made up of 15 amino acids. With 6 bases clipped from V and 2 bases from J, the junction kept 3 bases outside the gene matches. The CDR3 sequence is CASSKGLAGAYEQYF. Here the CDR3 DNA reads TGTGCCAGCAGCAAGGGACTAGCGGGGGCCTACGAGCAGTACTTC.

This clonotype was found many times. V is TRBV20-1 and J is TRBJ2-1; D might be TRBD1 (5 bases). V lost 0 bases and J lost 6, with 15 bases in between. The CDR3 covers 15 residues. From germline, CDR1 is DFQATT and CDR2 SNEGSKA (reference sequence). Here the CDR3 DNA reads TGCAGTGCTAGAGAGGGCAGGGTATGGGGCAATGAGCAGTTCTTC. Translation: CSAREGRVWGNEQFF.

V and J are TRBV10-3 and TRBJ1-5; D not certain. The CDR3 is made up of 13 amino acids. V lost 6 bases to trimming and J lost 5 bases, with 11 bases between them. In germline, CDR1 is ENHRY, CDR2 SYGVKD. The CDR3 is CAISPRVDQPQHF. In DNA, the CDR3 is TGTGCCATCAGCCCAAGGGTGGATCAGCCCCAGCATTTT.

This clonotype has at least ten counts. The chain combines TRBV3-1 with TRBJ1-6, with no clear D. CDR1 and CDR2 from the germline V gene are LGHDT and YNNKEL (reference sequence). The CDR3 is made up of 13 amino acids. With 4 bases removed from V and 7 bases from J, the gap between germline ends came to 8 bases. CDR3 coding DNA: TGTGCCAGCAGCCCGATGACAAATTCACCCCTCCACTTT. Residues: CASSPMTNSPLHF. Filled out from reference TRBV3-1 and TRBJ1-6, the complete variable domain reads DTAVSQTPKYLVTQMGNDKSIKCEQNLGHDTMYWYKQDSKKFLKIMFSYNNKELIINETVPNRFSPKSPDKAHLNLHINSLELGDSAVYFCASSPMTNSPLHFGNGTRLTVT.

The chain recombines TRBV19 with TRBJ2-1; D possibly corresponds to TRBD2 (5 bases). The CDR3 runs 15 residues. V was cut by 5 bases and J by 5 bases, with 16 bases left in between. Germline V gene data show CDR1 as LNHDA and CDR2 as SQIVND (reference sequence). The DNA of the CDR3 is TGTGCCAGTAGTCTCAGGACCCGGGAACACAATGAGCAGTTCTTC. As protein: CASSLRTREHNEQFF.

The chain combines TRBV30 with TRBJ2-5; 8 nucleotides align to TRBD2. Looked up from germline, CDR1 is GTSNPN and CDR2 is SVGIG (reference sequence). The CDR3 sequence is 14 residues long. J lost 4 bases, V lost 3 bases, and 7 bases had no gene match. In DNA form, the CDR3 reads TGTGCCTGGAGGCCCGGCGGGAGGTCAGAGACCCAGTACTTC. It yields the protein CAWRPGGRSETQYF.

The sample holds many counts of this clonotype. The rearrangement uses TRBV20-1 and TRBJ2-1, with 12 bases lining up with TRBD2. The germline CDR1 and CDR2 sequences are DFQATT and SNEGSKA (reference sequence). V shed 6 bases and J 1 base; nucleotides not matched to a gene: 7. The CDR3 extends over 16 amino acids. This CDR3 reads CSANYLAGGSYNEQFF. The CDR3 bases are TGCAGTGCCAACTATCTAGCGGGAGGGTCCTACAATGAGCAGTTCTTC.

This clonotype is judged medium-sized (0.01 to 0.1%). The chain is built from TRBV5-1 and TRBJ2-1; no clear D gene. CDR1 and CDR2 from the germline V gene are SGHRS and YFSETQ. V was clipped by 0 bases and J by 6 bases, with 10 bases between them. The CDR3 totals 14 residues. The CDR3 sequence: CASSLGPDGNEQFF. The CDR3 nucleotides are TGCGCCAGCAGCTTGGGACCCGACGGCAATGAGCAGTTCTTC.

In its sample, this clonotype was seen many times. This chain joins TRBV7-2 and TRBJ2-1; TRBD2 aligns across 9 bases. Germline-derived CDR1 and CDR2 are SGHTA and FQGNSA. There are 14 residues in the CDR3. The V gene end was trimmed by 2 bases and the J gene end by 6 bases; junction bases not matched to a gene: 2. Written as DNA, the CDR3 is TGTGCCAGCAGCTTACCTAGCGGGGTCAATGAGCAGTTCTTC. It translates to CASSLPSGVNEQFF.

This clonotype was seen a few times. The rearrangement links TRBV7-2 to TRBJ2-7; 12 bases agree with TRBD1. This CDR3 is 15 amino acids long. Germline V gives CDR1 SGHTA, CDR2 FQGNSA. Trimming took 7 bases from V and 4 from J; bases not matched to a gene: 8. In nucleotides, the CDR3 is TGTGCCAGCACCGGGGGGACAGGGGGCCGTTACGAGCAGTACTTC. It yields the protein CASTGGTGGRYEQYF.

This clonotype occurred many times. The J gene is TRBJ1-2, the V gene TRBV30; D might be TRBD1 (5 bases). Germline CDR1 is GTSNPN and CDR2 is SVGIG (reference sequence). The ends were cut back, 4 bases at V and 7 bases at J, with 22 bases in the middle. The CDR3 length is 15 residues. CDR3 region: CAWNRKGGALIGYTF. In DNA, the CDR3 is TGTGCCTGGAACCGTAAGGGAGGGGCATTGATTGGCTACACCTTC.

This clonotype appeared a few times. The V call is TRBV2, the J call TRBJ2-3; 9 bases match TRBD1. The CDR3 totals 17 residues. CDR1 and CDR2 from the germline V gene are SNHLY and FYNNEI. Trimming at V came to 6 bases and at J to 2 bases, leaving 12 bases not matched to a gene. CDR3 DNA: TGTGCCAGCAGCCGTCCCGGGACAGGGATCCTCACAGATACGCAGTATTTT. Its protein product is CASSRPGTGILTDTQYF.

This clonotype was recorded many times. The chain carries TRBV12-3 or TRBV12-4 and TRBJ1-6, with a weak D call TRBD1 (5 bases). The CDR3 has 15 amino acids. Deletions cut 4 bases from V and 4 bases from J, with 11 bases between. The DNA for the CDR3 is TGTGCCAGCAGTTCAGACAGCCCGTATAATTCACCCCTCCACTTT. Protein product: CASSSDSPYNSPLHF.

The table lists this clonotype with many counts. The chain recombines TRBV7-9 with TRBJ2-1; perhaps TRBD1 as D (5 bases). V lost 1 base and J 7 bases, leaving 11 bases between the germline ends. The CDR3 totals 14 residues. CDR1 and CDR2 from the germline V gene are SEHNR and FQNEAQ (reference sequence). The CDR3 is CASSLEGNSNEQFF. CDR3 DNA sequence: TGTGCCAGCAGCTTAGAGGGGAATAGTAATGAGCAGTTCTTC.

The V and J genes are TRBV20-1 and TRBJ2-1; 12 bases fit TRBD1. The CDR3 sequence is 16 residues long. With V trimmed by 1 base and J by 9 bases, 10 bases remained unmatched. The germline CDR1 and CDR2 sequences are DFQATT and SNEGSKA (reference sequence). The CDR3 is CSARVPGQGAALEQFF. The CDR3 DNA reads as TGCAGTGCTAGAGTTCCGGGACAGGGGGCGGCACTTGAGCAGTTCTTC.

This clonotype showed up just a few times. This CDR3 reads CATSRDQGGELFF. CDR3 sequence (DNA): TGTGCCACCAGCAGAGATCAGGGCGGGGAGCTGTTTTTT. The V gene is TRBV15, the J gene TRBJ2-2; TRBD1 is a possible D gene (5 bases). CDR3 length: 13 residues. Trimming pared 0 bases from V and 7 bases from J, leaving 6 bases between. In germline, CDR1 is LNHNV, CDR2 YYDKDF (reference sequence).

This clonotype was detected only a few times. The chain combines TRBV5-1 with TRBJ2-3; D is unresolved. CDR1 and CDR2 from the germline V gene are SGHRS and YFSETQ. The CDR3 extends over 16 amino acids. Trimming cost V 4 bases and J 3 bases, with 18 bases left between them. CDR3 DNA: TGCGCCAGCAGCCTCCCATTAGTATTCGGTACAGATACGCAGTATTTT. It specifies CASSLPLVFGTDTQYF. The full variable domain, in which reference TRBV5-1 and TRBJ2-3 provide the parts outside the CDR3, is KAGVTQTPRYLIKTRGQQVTLSCSPISGHRSVSWYQQTPGQGLQFLFEYFSETQRNKGNFPGRFSGRQFSNSRSEMNVSTLELGDSALYLCASSLPLVFGTDTQYFGPGTRLTVL.

This clonotype was counted many times. This chain joins TRBV7-2 and TRBJ2-7; D may be TRBD1 (5 bases). Trimming took off 0 bases at V and 2 bases at J, with 5 bases between the two ends. The germline V gene encodes CDR1 SGHTA and CDR2 FQGNSA. The CDR3 runs to 13 residues. DNA for the CDR3: TGTGCCAGCAGCTTAGCGGGGCCCTACGAGCAGTACTTC. Protein: CASSLAGPYEQYF.

This sequence joins TRBV30 and TRBJ1-1; 10 bases line up with TRBD1. Per the germline V gene, CDR1 is GTSNPN and CDR2 is SVGIG (reference sequence). The trim removed 2 bases at V and 11 bases at J, leaving 2 bases unmatched. CDR3 length: 11 amino acids. CDR3 bases: TGTGCCTGGAGTCGACAGGGGGCGGCTTTCTTT. It codes for CAWSRQGAAFF.

This clonotype occurred a few times. The chain uses TRBV29-1 and TRBJ1-4; D is uncertain. Trimming cost V 6 bases and J 3 bases, with 14 bases left between them. CDR3 length: 14 amino acids. Germline values: CDR1 SQVTM, CDR2 ANQGSEA. In DNA, the CDR3 is TGCAGCGTCGCTCCGGGAGCGGCTAATGAAAAACTGTTTTTT. Encoded protein: CSVAPGAANEKLFF.

The CDR3 loop is CASSLAVGAPYNEQFF. The DNA for the CDR3 is TGCGCCAGCAGCTTGGCCGTCGGGGCCCCCTACAATGAGCAGTTCTTC. The V call is TRBV5-1, the J call TRBJ2-1; perhaps D is TRBD1 or TRBD2 (5 bases each). The CDR3 sequence is 16 residues long. The V and J ends lost 0 bases and 2 bases respectively, with 12 bases between them. Germline CDR1 and CDR2: SGHRS and YFSETQ.

This clonotype occurred many times. This chain uses TRBV7-3 with TRBJ2-1; 7 bases agree with TRBD2. In germline, CDR1 is SGHTA, CDR2 FQGTGA. J gave up 0 bases and V 5 bases, and 4 bases lay outside the gene matches. CDR3 length: 15 amino acids. CDR3 region: CASSQGGSSYNEQFF. The CDR3 DNA is TGTGCCAGCAGCCAGGGCGGGAGCTCCTACAATGAGCAGTTCTTC. The complete variable domain, with remaining parts taken from reference TRBV7-3 and TRBJ2-1, reads GAGVSQTPSNKVTEKGKYVELRCDPISGHTALYWYRQSLGQGPEFLIYFQGTGAADDSGLPNDRFFAVRPEGSVSTLKIQRTERGDSAVYLCASSQGGSSYNEQFFGPGTRLTVL.

There are many counts of this clonotype. The gene calls are TRBV29-1 and TRBJ2-1; 8 nucleotides line up with TRBD1. The CDR3 is made up of 16 amino acids. Germline values: CDR1 SQVTM, CDR2 ANQGSEA. Trimming removed 7 bases from V and 4 bases from J; junction bases left unmatched: 15. For the CDR3, the DNA is TGCAGCGGTAAAGACAGGGGCGGTATATTTTACAATGAGCAGTTCTTC. Its protein product is CSGKDRGGIFYNEQFF.

This clonotype was seen more than once but under ten times. The chain couples TRBV11-3 to TRBJ2-2, with D possibly TRBD1 on 6 matching bases. V was trimmed by 0 bases and J by 1 base, leaving 9 bases between them. This CDR3 has 16 residues. CDR1 is SGHNT, CDR2 YENEEA, per germline. The CDR3 loop is CASSLEWDKNTGELFF. In DNA, the CDR3 is TGTGCCAGCAGCTTAGAATGGGACAAGAACACCGGGGAGCTGTTTTTT.

This clonotype was detected a few times. V is TRBV21-1 and J is TRBJ1-5; the D call TRBD1 from the table was never checked on the DNA. TRBV21-1 constitutes a pseudogene. This CDR3 is 17 amino acids long. CDR3: CASSKGGDGGGNQPQHF. CDR3 nucleotides: TGTGCCAGCAGCAAAGGGGGGGACGGAGGTGGCAATCAGCCCCAGCATTTT.

This clonotype appeared many times. This chain uses TRBV6-5 with TRBJ1-6; D perhaps matches TRBD1 (5 bases). Trimming shortened V by 2 bases and J by 3 bases, and 8 bases separated the two germline ends. This CDR3 spans 15 amino acids. Germline assignment: CDR1 MNHEY and CDR2 SVGAGI. CDR3 sequence (DNA): TGTGCCAGCAGTTACCGAGACAGCTATAATTCACCCCTCCACTTT. Protein sequence: CASSYRDSYNSPLHF.

The chain recombines TRBV5-4 with TRBJ2-3; D possibly corresponds to TRBD1 (6 bases). Germline V gene sequence: CDR1 SGHNT, CDR2 YYREEE (reference sequence). The V and J ends lost 1 base and 4 bases respectively, with 13 bases between them. The CDR3 has 15 residues. The CDR3 DNA reads as TGTGCCAGCAGCTTGCAGGGGAGAAGCGCAGATACGCAGTATTTT. Translation gives CASSLQGRSADTQYF.

This clonotype occurred many times. This chain joins TRBV9 and TRBJ2-2; 7 bases line up with TRBD2. After removal of 0 bases from V and 4 bases from J, the junction contained 6 bases not matched to a gene. Per germline, CDR1 SGDLS and CDR2 YYNGEE. The CDR3 consists of 16 residues. CDR3 region: CASSVAAGVGTGELFF. CDR3 coding DNA: TGTGCCAGCAGCGTAGCGGCGGGAGTTGGCACCGGGGAGCTGTTTTTT.

The chain uses TRBV7-9 and TRBJ1-4, with D unclear. Trimming stripped 6 bases from V and 3 bases from J, with 11 bases between. The CDR3 has 14 residues. The germline V gene encodes CDR1 SEHNR and CDR2 FQNEAQ (reference sequence). In nucleotides, the CDR3 is TGTGCCAGCAGGGAGGGTCTGGCTAATGAAAAACTGTTTTTT. Protein sequence: CASREGLANEKLFF.